The clone carrying this T cell receptor (beta chain) was seen a few times. What it binds is unknown. The data were taken from a study of STAT5B mutations in CD4+ large granular lymphocyte leukemia. Study summary: Healthy donors showed HLA-associated enrichment of the CDR3 'QG' motif.

The study, taken as a whole, reports: Without putative leukemic clones, patient CD4-sorted repertoires remained more clonal than healthy CD4+ repertoires. Without HLA matching, higher CD4+ than CD8+ T-LGLL clonality could reflect small sample size. Approximately 25% of private leukemic clonotypes occurred rarely in other patients' non-leukemic repertoires.

V trimming: 0 bases; J trimming: 2 bases; junction bases outside the gene matches: 0. The length of the CDR3 is 14 residues. Per germline, CDR1 SGHVS and CDR2 FQNEAQ. Only in-frame clones appear in the TCRdb table, and some are missing; sequencing was by immunoSEQ multiplex PCR. The sample has around 43,000 clones, 65% to 90% seen once. The TCR originated in a human donor in good health. The chain recombines TRBV7-8 with TRBJ2-7, with 8 bases identical to TRBD2. Sequencing used CD4+ T cells from blood buffy coats. CDR3 protein: CASSLASGAYEQYF. CDR3 DNA sequence: TGTGCCAGCAGCTTAGCTAGCGGGGCCTACGAGCAGTACTTC.